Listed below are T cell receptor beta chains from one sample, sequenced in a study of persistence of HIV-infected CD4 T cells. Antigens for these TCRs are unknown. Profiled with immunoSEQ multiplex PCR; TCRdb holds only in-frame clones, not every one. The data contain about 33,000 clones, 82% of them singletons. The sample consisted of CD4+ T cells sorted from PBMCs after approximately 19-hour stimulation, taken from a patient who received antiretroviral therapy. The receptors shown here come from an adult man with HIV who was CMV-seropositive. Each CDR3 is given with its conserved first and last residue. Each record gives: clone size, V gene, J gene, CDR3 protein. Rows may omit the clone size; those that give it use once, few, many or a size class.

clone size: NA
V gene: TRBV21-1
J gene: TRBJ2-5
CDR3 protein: CASSKGVSGGLSTQYF

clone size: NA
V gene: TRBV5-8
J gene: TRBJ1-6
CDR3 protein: CASSWPGTYNSPLHF

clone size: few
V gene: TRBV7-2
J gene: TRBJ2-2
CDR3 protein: CASSLVSRRNTGELFF

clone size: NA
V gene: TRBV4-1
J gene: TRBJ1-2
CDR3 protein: CASSPAGTGGYTF

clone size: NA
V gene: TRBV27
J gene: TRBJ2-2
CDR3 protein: CASSFQNTGELFF

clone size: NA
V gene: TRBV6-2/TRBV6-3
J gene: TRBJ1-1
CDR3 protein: CASSYLIRPGGIMNTEAFF

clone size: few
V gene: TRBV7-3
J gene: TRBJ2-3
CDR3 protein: CASSLTSGGYPSTDTQYF

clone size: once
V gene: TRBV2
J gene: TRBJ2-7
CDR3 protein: CASRETGTIYEQYF

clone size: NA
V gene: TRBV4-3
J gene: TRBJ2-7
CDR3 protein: CASSQARGAGATYEQYF

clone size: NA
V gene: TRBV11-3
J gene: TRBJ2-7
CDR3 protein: CASSSGPSSYEQYF

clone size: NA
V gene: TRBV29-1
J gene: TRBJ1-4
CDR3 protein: CSVAGTGVEKLFF

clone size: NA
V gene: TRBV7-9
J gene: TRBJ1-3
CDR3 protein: CASSRSGVGNTIYF

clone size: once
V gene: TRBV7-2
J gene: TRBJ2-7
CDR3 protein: CASSLQFGTGAYEQYF

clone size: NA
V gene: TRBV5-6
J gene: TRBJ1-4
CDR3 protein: CASSRRREKLFF

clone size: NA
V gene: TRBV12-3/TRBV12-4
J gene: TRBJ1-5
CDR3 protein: CASSLDYQPQHF

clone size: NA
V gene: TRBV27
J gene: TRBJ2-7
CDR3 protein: CASSLRGDRFYEQYF

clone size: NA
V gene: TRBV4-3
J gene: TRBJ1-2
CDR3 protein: CASSQEDRMSYGYTF

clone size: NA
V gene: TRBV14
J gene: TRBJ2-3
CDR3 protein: CASSQDPGPFTSTDTQYF

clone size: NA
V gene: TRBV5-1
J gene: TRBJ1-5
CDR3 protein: CASSVGQGDQPQHF

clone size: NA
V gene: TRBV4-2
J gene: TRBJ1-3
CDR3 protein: CASSQEGSSGNTIYF

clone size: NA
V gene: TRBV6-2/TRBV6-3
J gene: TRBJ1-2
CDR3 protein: CASSRGPSTGAYGYTF

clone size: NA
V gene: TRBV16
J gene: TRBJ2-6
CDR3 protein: CASSMTRVVNKSRANVLTF

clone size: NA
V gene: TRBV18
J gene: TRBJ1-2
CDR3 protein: CASSPTRTGARGYTF

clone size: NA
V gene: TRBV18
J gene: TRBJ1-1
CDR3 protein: CASSPPGQGAVAFF

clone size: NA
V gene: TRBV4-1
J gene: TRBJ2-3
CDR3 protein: CASSQEPGPPNTQYF

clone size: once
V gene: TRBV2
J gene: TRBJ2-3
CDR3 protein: CASSGTSGGATGDTQYF

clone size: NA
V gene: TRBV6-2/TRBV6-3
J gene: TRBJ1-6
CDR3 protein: CASSGQGGISPLHF

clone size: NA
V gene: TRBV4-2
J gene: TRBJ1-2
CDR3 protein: CASSHPDSLVGYTF

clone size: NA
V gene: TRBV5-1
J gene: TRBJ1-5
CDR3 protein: CASSLTGPMGPQHF

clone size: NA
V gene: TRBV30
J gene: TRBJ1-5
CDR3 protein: CAWNRQGNQPQHF

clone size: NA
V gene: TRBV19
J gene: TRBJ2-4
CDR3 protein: CASSPPTSGALGDIQYF

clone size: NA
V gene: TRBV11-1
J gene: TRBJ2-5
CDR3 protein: CASSSTGWQETQYF

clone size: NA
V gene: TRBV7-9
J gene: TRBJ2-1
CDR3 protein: CASSPQGQVGNEQFF

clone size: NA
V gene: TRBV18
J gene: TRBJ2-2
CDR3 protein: CASSPTRVLGGTGELFF

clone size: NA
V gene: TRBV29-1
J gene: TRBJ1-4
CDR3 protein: CSVEDPATNEKLFF

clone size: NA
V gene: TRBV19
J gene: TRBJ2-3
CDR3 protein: CASSIRGGYSTDTQYF

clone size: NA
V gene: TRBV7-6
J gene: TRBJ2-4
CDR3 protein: CASSDYRASKNIQYF

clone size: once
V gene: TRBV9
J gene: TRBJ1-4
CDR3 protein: CASSPRQPNEKLFF

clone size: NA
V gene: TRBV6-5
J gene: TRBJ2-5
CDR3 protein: CASSMGETQYF

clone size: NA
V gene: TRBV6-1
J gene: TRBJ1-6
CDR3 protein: CASSEHRGLSNSPLHF

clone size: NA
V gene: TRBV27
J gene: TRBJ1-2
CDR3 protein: CASSISQGANYGYTF

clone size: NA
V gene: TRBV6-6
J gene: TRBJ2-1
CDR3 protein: CASSYWASGGDNEQFF

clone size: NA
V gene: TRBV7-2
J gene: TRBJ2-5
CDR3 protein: CASSFWGEETQYF

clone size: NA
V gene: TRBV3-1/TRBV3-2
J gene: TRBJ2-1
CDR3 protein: CASSQESPLDKHNEQFF

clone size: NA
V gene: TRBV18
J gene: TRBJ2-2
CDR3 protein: CASSPFGSNTGELFF